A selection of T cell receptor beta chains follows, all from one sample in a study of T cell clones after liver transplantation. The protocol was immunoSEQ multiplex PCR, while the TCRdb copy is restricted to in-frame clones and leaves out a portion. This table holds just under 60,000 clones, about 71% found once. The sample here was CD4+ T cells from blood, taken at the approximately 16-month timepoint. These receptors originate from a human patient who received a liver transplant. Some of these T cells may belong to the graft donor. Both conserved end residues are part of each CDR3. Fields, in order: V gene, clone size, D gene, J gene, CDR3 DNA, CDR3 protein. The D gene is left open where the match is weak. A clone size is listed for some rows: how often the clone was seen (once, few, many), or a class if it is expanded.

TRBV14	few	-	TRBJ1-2	TGTGCCAGCAGCCTAGGTTTTGGGGGTGACTATGGCTACACCTTC	CASSLGFGGDYGYTF
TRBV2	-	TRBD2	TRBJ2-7	TGTGCCAGCGATACTAGCGGGGGGGCATCCTACGAGCAGTACTTC	CASDTSGGASYEQYF
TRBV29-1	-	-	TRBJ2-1	TGCAGCGTTAAAGTGGTGGAGAACGCGGGGCAGTTCTTC	CSVKVVENAGQFF
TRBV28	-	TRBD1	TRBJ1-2	TGTGCCAGCAGTTTACCGACAGGGGACTATGGCTACACCTTC	CASSLPTGDYGYTF
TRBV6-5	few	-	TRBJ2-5	TGTGCCAGCAGCCCCGGGACTACCCAGTACTTC	CASSPGTTQYF
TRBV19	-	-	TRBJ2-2	TGTGCCAGTAGTATAGGAGGAATGAACACCGGGGAGCTGTTTTTT	CASSIGGMNTGELFF
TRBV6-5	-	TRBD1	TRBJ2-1	TGTGCCAGCACTGACCGGACAGGAAATGAGCAGTTCTTC	CASTDRTGNEQFF
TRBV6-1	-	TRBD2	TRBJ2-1	TGTGCCAGCAGGGGAGCGGGGTCTTACAATGAGCAGTTCTTC	CASRGAGSYNEQFF
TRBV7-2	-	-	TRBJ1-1	TGTGCCAGCAGCCCTTGGAGGGTGAACACTGAAGCTTTCTTT	CASSPWRVNTEAFF
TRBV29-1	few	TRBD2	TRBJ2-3	TGCAGCGTCGGGATCCTAGCGGGGGGGCTTATAGATACGCAGTATTTT	CSVGILAGGLIDTQYF
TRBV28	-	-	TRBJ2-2	TGTGCCAGCTCGGAGGGGCCCAACACCGGGGAGCTGTTTTTT	CASSEGPNTGELFF
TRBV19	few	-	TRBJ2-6	TGTGCCAGTAATGTGGGATCTGGGGCCAACGTCCTGACTTTC	CASNVGSGANVLTF
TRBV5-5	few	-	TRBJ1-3	TGTGCCAGCAGCCTCGGGGGCTCTGGAAACACCATATATTTT	CASSLGGSGNTIYF
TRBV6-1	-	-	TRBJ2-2	TGTGCCAGCACCGGCGGGACCCATCCCACCGGGGAGCTGTTTTTT	CASTGGTHPTGELFF
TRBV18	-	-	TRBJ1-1	TGTGCCAGCTCACCCGGCATAGGGACGCCAGCTTTCTTT	CASSPGIGTPAFF
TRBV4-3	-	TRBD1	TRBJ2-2	TGCGCCAGCAGCAAAGGGGGACAGGGGTCCCCTGGGGAGCTGTTTTTT	CASSKGGQGSPGELFF
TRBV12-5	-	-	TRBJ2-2	TGTGCTAGTGCCAAACTCTCCAACGACGGGAGGAACACCGGGGAGCTGTTTTTT	CASAKLSNDGRNTGELFF
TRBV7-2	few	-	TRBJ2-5	TGTGCCAGCAGCTTAGCGGCCAGGGGTGGGGCAGAGACCCAGTACTTC	CASSLAARGGAETQYF
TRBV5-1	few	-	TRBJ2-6	TGCGCCAGCAGCTCGATGGGACCGCTCTCTGGGGCCAACGTCCTGACTTTC	CASSSMGPLSGANVLTF
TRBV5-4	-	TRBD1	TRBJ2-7	TGTGCCAGCAGTCGACAGGGGGGCTCCTACGAGCAGTACTTC	CASSRQGGSYEQYF
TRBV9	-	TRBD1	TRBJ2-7	TGTGCCAGCAGGCAACAGGGGGGAACCTACGAGCAGTACTTC	CASRQQGGTYEQYF
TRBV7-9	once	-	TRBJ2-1	TGTGCCAGCAGCTTAACTCCCAATGAGCAGTTCTTC	CASSLTPNEQFF
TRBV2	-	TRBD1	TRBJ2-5	TGTGCCAGCGAAAAGGACAGGGGGTACCAAGAGACCCAGTACTTC	CASEKDRGYQETQYF
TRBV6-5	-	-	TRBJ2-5	TGTGCCAGCGGACCCAGGGTGTGGGGGACCCAGTACTTC	CASGPRVWGTQYF
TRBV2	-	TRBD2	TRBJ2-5	TGTGCCAGCAGTGGACAACTAGCGGGTCAAGAGACCCAGTACTTC	CASSGQLAGQETQYF
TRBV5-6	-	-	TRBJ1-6	TGTGCCAGCAGCTGGGACGGACCGAATTCACCCCTCCACTTT	CASSWDGPNSPLHF
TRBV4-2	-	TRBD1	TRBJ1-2	TGTGCCAGCAGCCAAGAGACCGGGACAGACTATGGCTACACCTTC	CASSQETGTDYGYTF
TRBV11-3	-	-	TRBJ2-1	TGTGCCAGCAGCTTAGGATCCCTGACACAGAGCTCCTACAATGAGCAGTTCTTC	CASSLGSLTQSSYNEQFF
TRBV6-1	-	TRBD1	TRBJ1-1	TGTGCCAGCCGCATGGACAGGGGGAACACTGAAGCTTTCTTT	CASRMDRGNTEAFF
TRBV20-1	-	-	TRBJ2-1	TGCAGTGCGGAGAACAATGAGCAGTTCTTC	CSAENNEQFF
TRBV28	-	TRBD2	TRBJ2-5	TGTGCCAGCAGTTCCCCGGGTAGCGGGGAGACTGGGACCCAGTACTTC	CASSSPGSGETGTQYF
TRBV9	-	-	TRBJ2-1	TGTGCCAGCAGCGTAGCTACTGACATTACGTACAATGAGCAGTTCTTC	CASSVATDITYNEQFF
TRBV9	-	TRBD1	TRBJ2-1	TGTGCCAGCAGCGTAAGTACAGGGGTAAACAATGAGCAGTTCTTC	CASSVSTGVNNEQFF
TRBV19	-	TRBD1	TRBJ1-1	TGTGCCAGTAGTATACGTTCGGACAGGGGGCCTGAAGCTTTCTTT	CASSIRSDRGPEAFF
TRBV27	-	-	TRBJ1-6	TGTGCCAGCAGTTTAATCAGGGCCCAGAATTATAATTCACCCCTCCACTTT	CASSLIRAQNYNSPLHF
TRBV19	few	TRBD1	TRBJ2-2	TGTGCCAGCAAGACAGGGGGGAACACCGGGGAGCTGTTTTTT	CASKTGGNTGELFF
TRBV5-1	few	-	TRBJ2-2	TGCGCCAGCAGCTTGGGAGGGGCGAACACCGGGGAGCTGTTTTTT	CASSLGGANTGELFF
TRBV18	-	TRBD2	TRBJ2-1	TGTGCCAGCTCACTTAGCGGGGGGCCCATGAATGAGCAGTTCTTC	CASSLSGGPMNEQFF
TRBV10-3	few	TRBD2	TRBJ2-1	TGTGCCATCAGGCCCGGACTAGCGGGAGGGAGTGCCGATGAGCAGTTCTTC	CAIRPGLAGGSADEQFF
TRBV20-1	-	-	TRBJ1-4	TGCAGTGCCCAAAGAAATGAAAAACTGTTTTTT	CSAQRNEKLFF
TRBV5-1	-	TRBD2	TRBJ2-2	TGCGCCAGTTCCGGGACTAGCGGAGGGGCCGGGGAGCTGTTTTTT	CASSGTSGGAGELFF
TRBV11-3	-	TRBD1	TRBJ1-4	TGTGCCAGCAGCTTAGGAGGACAGGGGCTTAATGAAAAACTGTTTTTT	CASSLGGQGLNEKLFF
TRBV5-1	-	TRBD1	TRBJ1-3	TGCGCCAGCAGCCGGACTGGGACAGTCCTCTCTGGAAACACCATATATTTT	CASSRTGTVLSGNTIYF
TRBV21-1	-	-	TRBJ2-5	TGTGCCAGCAGCAAACAGCAGGCCGGACCAACAAACCGGCAAGAGACCCAGTACTTC	CASSKQQAGPTNRQETQYF
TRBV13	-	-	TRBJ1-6	TGTGCCAGCAGCTTCTATGGGTCCTCGGGGGGTCAATCACCCCTCCACTTT	CASSFYGSSGGQSPLHF
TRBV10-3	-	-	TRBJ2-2	TGTGCCATCAGGCTCACAGGGACCGGGGAGCTGTTTTTT	CAIRLTGTGELFF
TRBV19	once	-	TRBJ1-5	TGTGCCAGTAACAGGGAGGTCTTTCAGCCCCAGCATTTT	CASNREVFQPQHF
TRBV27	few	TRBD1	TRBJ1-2	TGTGCCAGCAGTTCTATAGCCGGACAGGGCGTCTATGGCTACACCTTC	CASSSIAGQGVYGYTF
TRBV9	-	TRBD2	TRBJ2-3	TGTGCCAGCAGCACCCAGGGACTAGCGGGAGCAACAGATACGCAGTATTTT	CASSTQGLAGATDTQYF
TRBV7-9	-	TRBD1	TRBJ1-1	TGTGCCAGCACACTCGATGGGACAGGGGTTGAAGCTTTCTTT	CASTLDGTGVEAFF
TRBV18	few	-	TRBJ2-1	TGTGCCAGCTCACCACCTGGGGGTTACGAGCAGTTCTTC	CASSPPGGYEQFF
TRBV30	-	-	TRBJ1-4	TGTTCGTGTACCGGGGACGCCGCCACGAATGAAAAACTGTTTTTT	CSCTGDAATNEKLFF
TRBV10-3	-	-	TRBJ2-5	TGTGCCATCAGGAGTCCCGGGGAGACCCAGTACTTC	CAIRSPGETQYF
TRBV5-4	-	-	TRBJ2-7	TGTGCCAGCAGCTTGGGTGGGTTCGCAGGGGCCTACGAGCAGTACTTC	CASSLGGFAGAYEQYF
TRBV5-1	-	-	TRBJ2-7	TGCGCCAGCAGCTCCCAGGGGGGCCCCTACGAGCAGTACTTC	CASSSQGGPYEQYF
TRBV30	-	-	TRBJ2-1	TGTGCCTGGTCAAGGGGTGCGAGCTCCTACAATGAGCAGTTCTTC	CAWSRGASSYNEQFF
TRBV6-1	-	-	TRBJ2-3	TGTGCCAGCAGTGAAATAGCGGATCCCACAGATACGCAGTATTTT	CASSEIADPTDTQYF
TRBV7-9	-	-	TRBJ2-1	TGTGCCAGCAGCTTTCCCCCTAGCGTGGGAGTCCAGTTCTTC	CASSFPPSVGVQFF